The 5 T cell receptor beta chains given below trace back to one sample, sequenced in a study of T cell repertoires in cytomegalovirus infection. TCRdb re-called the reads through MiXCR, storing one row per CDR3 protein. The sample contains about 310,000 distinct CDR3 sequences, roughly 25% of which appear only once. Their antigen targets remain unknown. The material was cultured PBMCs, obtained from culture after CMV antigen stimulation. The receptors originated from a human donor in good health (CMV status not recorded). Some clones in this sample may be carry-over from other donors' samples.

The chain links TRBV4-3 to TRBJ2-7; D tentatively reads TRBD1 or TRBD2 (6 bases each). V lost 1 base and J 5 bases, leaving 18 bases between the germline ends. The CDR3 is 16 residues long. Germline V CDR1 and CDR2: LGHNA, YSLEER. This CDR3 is CASSQVGGGKNDEQYF. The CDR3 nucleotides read TGCGCCAGCAGCCAAGTGGGGGGCGGGAAGAACGACGAGCAGTACTTC.

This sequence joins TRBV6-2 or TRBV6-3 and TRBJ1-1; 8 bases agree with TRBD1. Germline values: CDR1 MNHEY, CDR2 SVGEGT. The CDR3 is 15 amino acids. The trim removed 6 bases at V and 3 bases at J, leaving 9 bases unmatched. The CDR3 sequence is CASRPEPGGHTEAFF. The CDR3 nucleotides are TGTGCCAGCAGGCCGGAACCAGGGGGCCACACTGAAGCTTTCTTT.

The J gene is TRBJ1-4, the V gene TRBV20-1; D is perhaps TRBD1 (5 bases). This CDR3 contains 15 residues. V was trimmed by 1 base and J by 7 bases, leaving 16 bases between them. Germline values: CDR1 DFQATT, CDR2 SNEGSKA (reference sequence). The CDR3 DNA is TGCAGTGCTAGAGCCGGGACTGACCTGGGTGAAAAACTGTTTTTT. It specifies CSARAGTDLGEKLFF.

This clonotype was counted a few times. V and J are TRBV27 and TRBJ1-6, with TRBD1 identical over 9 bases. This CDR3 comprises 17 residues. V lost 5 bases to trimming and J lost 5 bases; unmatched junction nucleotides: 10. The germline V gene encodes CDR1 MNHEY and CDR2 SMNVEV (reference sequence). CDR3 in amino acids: CASSGLGTGSNNSPLHF. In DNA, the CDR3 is TGTGCCAGCAGTGGCCTTGGGACAGGGAGCAATAATTCACCCCTCCACTTT.

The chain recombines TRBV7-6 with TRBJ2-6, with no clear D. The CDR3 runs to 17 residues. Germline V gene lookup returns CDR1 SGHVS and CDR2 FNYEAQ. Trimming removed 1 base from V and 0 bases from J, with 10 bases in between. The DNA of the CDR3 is TGTGCCAGCAGCTTAGGATTGAGGAGCTCTGGGGCCAACGTCCTGACTTTC. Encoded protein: CASSLGLRSSGANVLTF.